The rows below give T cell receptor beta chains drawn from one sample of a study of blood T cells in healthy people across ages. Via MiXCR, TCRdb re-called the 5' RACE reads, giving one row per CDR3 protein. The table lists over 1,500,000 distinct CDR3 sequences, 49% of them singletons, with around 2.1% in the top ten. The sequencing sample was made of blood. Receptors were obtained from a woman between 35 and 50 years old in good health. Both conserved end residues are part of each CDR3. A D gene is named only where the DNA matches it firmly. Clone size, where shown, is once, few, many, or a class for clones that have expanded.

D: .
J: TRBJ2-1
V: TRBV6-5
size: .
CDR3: CASSYSLCNEQFF
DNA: TGTGCCAGCAGTTACTCGCTTTGCAATGAGCAGTTCTTC

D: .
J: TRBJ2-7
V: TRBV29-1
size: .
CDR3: CSVDRPNNEQYF
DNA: TGCAGCGTTGATCGGCCCAACAATGAGCAGTACTTC

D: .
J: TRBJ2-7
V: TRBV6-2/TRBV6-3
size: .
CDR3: CASSYDHLSEQYF
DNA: TGTGCCAGCAGTTACGATCATCTAAGCGAGCAGTACTTC

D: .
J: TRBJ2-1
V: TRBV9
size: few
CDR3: CASSEPAGVVMHEQFF
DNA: TGTGCCAGCAGCGAGCCCGCCGGGGTAGTCATGCATGAGCAGTTCTTC

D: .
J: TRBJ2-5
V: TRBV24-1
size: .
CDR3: CATSDLFLETQYF
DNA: TGTGCCACCAGTGATTTGTTCCTAGAGACCCAGTACTTC

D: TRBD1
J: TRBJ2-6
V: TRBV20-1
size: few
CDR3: CSARDRESSGANVLTF
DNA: TGCAGTGCTAGGGACAGGGAGAGCTCTGGGGCCAACGTCCTGACTTTC

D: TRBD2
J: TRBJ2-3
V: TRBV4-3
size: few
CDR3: CASSQFSGTSGLTQYF
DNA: TGCGCCAGCAGCCAGTTCTCCGGGACTAGCGGCCTTACGCAGTATTTT

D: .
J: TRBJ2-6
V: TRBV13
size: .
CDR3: CASSSVGLDSGANVLTF
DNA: TGTGCCAGCAGCTCTGTGGGGCTCGACTCTGGGGCCAACGTCCTGACTTTC

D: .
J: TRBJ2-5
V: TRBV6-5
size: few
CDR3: CASSYSPGEETQYF
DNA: TGTGCCAGCAGTTACTCTCCAGGGGAAGAGACCCAGTACTTC

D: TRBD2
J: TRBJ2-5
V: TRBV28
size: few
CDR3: CASSYGLAGKYQETQYF
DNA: TGTGCCAGCAGCTACGGACTAGCGGGGAAGTACCAAGAGACCCAGTACTTC

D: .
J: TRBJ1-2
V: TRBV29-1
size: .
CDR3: CSVWDSGRANYGYTF
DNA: TGCAGCGTATGGGACTCAGGACGTGCTAACTATGGCTACACCTTC

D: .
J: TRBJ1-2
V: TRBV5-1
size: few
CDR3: CASSLEKGAHGYTF
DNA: TGCGCCAGCAGCTTGGAAAAAGGGGCCCATGGCTACACCTTC

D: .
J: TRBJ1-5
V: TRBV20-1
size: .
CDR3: CSARDARHSNQPQHF
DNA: TGCAGTGCTAGAGATGCAAGACATAGCAATCAGCCCCAGCATTTT

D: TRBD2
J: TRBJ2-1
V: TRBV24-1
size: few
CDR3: CATSDPRGGRANEQFF
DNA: TGTGCCACCAGTGACCCCCGGGGTGGGAGGGCCAATGAGCAGTTCTTC

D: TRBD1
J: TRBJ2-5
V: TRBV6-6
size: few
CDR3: CSTRTGVETQYF
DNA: TGTAGTACCAGGACAGGGGTGGAGACCCAGTACTTC

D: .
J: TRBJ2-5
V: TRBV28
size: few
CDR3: CASSLSPEAKETQYF
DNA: TGTGCCAGCAGTTTATCCCCAGAGGCCAAAGAGACCCAGTACTTC

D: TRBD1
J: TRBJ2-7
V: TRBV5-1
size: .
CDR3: CASSVLGQASSYEQYF
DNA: TGCGCCAGCAGCGTACTGGGACAGGCTTCGTCCTACGAGCAGTACTTC

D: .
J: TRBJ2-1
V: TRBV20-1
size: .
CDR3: CSANARAESSYNEQFF
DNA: TGCAGTGCTAATGCCAGGGCAGAAAGCTCCTACAATGAGCAGTTCTTC

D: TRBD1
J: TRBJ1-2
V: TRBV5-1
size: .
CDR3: CATAQGLLGGYTF
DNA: TGCGCCACCGCACAGGGGCTCCTCGGTGGCTACACCTTC

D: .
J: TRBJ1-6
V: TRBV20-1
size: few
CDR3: CSAYKTGNSPLHF
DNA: TGCAGTGCTTATAAGACGGGAAATTCACCCCTCCACTTT

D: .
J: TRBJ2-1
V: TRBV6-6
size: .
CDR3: CASRSLGTLNEQFF
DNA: TGTGCCAGCAGATCACTCGGGACTCTCAATGAGCAGTTCTTC

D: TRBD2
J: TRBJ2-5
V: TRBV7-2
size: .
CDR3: CASSRASGGAGETQYF
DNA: TGTGCCAGCAGCCGGGCCAGCGGGGGGGCGGGAGAGACCCAGTACTTC

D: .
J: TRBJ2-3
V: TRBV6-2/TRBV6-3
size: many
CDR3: CASSLLLDTQYF
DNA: TGTGCCAGCAGTCTTCTATTAGATACGCAGTATTTT

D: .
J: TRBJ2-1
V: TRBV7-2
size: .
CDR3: CASSGSRATNEQFF
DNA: TGTGCCAGCAGCGGGAGCCGCGCCACCAATGAGCAGTTCTTC

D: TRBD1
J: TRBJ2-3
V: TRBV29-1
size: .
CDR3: CSAAIGTVSTDTQYF
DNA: TGCAGCGCGGCCATCGGGACAGTAAGCACAGATACGCAGTATTTT

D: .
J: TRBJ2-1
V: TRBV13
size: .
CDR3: CASSLNRWGQFF
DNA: TGTGCCAGCAGCTTAAACAGGTGGGGGCAGTTCTTC

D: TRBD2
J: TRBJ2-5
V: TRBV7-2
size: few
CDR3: CASSLETGLAGARVLYF
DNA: TGTGCCAGCAGCTTAGAAACCGGACTAGCGGGGGCCCGCGTTCTGTACTTC

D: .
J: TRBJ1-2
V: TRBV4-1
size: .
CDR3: CASSQPPTANYGYTF
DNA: TGCGCCAGCAGCCAACCCCCTACAGCTAACTATGGCTACACCTTC

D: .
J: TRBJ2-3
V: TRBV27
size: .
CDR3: CASSISYTDTQYF
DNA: TGTGCCAGCAGTATATCCTACACAGATACGCAGTATTTT

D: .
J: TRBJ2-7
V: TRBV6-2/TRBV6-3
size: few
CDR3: CASGDHKGYEQYF
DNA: TGTGCCAGCGGGGATCACAAAGGATACGAGCAGTACTTC

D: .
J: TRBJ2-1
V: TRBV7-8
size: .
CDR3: CASSLARRTDSSYNEQFF
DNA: TGTGCCAGCAGCTTAGCGCGAAGGACTGATAGCTCCTACAATGAGCAGTTCTTC

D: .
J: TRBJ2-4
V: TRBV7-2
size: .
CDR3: CASSPDRGLAKSIQYF
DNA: TGTGCCAGCAGCCCGGACAGGGGACTAGCCAAAAGCATTCAGTACTTC

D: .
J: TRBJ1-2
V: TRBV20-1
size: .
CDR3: CSRTRGNDGYTF
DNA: TGCAGTCGCACCAGGGGTAACGATGGCTACACCTTC

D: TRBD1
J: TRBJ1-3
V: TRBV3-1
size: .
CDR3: CASTTWTGINSGNTIYF
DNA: TGTGCCAGCACAACTTGGACAGGAATAAACTCTGGAAACACCATATATTTT

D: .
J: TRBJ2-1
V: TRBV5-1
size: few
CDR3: CASSFTVNNEQFF
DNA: TGCGCCAGCAGCTTTACGGTGAACAATGAGCAGTTCTTC

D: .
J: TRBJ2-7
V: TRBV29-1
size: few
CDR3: CSTLRDNSYEQYF
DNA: TGCAGCACTCTCCGGGACAACTCCTACGAGCAGTACTTC

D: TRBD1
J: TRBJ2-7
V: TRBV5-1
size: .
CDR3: CASTKDRAIYEQYF
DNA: TGCGCCAGCACCAAGGACAGGGCCATCTACGAGCAGTACTTC

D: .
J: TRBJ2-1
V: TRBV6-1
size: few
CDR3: CASSEEGFKVGEQFF
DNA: TGTGCCAGCAGTGAAGAGGGTTTCAAGGTCGGCGAGCAGTTCTTC

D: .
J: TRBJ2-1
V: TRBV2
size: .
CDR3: CASSEAGATNEQFF
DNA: TGTGCCAGCAGTGAAGCGGGGGCCACCAATGAGCAGTTCTTC

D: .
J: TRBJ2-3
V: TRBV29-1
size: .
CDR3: CSVETGPSTDTQYF
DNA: TGCAGCGTTGAGACAGGCCCTAGCACAGATACGCAGTATTTT

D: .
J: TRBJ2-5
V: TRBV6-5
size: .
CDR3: CASSEGTPETQYF
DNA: TGTGCCAGCAGCGAGGGGACCCCAGAGACCCAGTACTTC

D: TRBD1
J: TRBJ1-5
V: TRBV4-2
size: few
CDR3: CASSQPGQPYSNQPQHF
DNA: TGTGCCAGCAGCCAACCGGGACAGCCGTATAGCAATCAGCCCCAGCATTTT

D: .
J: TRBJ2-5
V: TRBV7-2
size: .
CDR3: CASSLKVGEIRGETQYF
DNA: TGTGCCAGCAGCTTAAAGGTGGGGGAGATCCGTGGGGAGACCCAGTACTTC

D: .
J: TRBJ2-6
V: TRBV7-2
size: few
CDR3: CASSLGSFGANVLTF
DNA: TGTGCCAGCAGCTTAGGGAGTTTTGGGGCCAACGTCCTGACTTTC

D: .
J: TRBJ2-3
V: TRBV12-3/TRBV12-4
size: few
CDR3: CASRASELTDTQYF
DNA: TGTGCCAGCAGGGCTAGCGAGCTCACAGATACGCAGTATTTT

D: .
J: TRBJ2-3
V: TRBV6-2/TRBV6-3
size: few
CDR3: CASSLTATSTDTQYF
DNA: TGTGCCAGCAGCCTGACAGCAACTAGCACAGATACGCAGTATTTT

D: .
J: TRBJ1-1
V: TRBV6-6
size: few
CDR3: CASSYLIGPSMNTEAFF
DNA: TGTGCCAGCAGTTACCTTATTGGGCCCTCTATGAACACTGAAGCTTTCTTT

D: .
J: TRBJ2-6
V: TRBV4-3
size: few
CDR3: CASSQSWGAGANVLTF
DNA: TGCGCCAGCAGCCAGAGTTGGGGAGCTGGGGCCAACGTCCTGACTTTC

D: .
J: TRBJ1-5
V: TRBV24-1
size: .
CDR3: CATSDPGVNQPQHF
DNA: TGTGCCACCAGTGATCCGGGTGTCAATCAGCCCCAGCATTTT